The 12 T cell receptor beta chains below all came from one sample that was sequenced in a study of T cells in Graves' hyperthyroidism and ophthalmopathy. Researchers took RNA transcripts and amplified the TCR beta CDR3 regions from them. TCR CDR3 underwent first-round RT-PCR with the HTBI primer set. TCRdb re-called the multiplex PCR reads with MiXCR, one entry per CDR3 protein. The sample lists roughly 500,000 distinct CDR3 sequences, 46% occurring once. Sequenced material: peripheral blood or thyroid tissue (not recorded which). All receptors derive from an adult woman with Graves' disease, either hyperthyroidism or ophthalmopathy (not recorded which).

Ten or more counts support this clonotype. The rearrangement joins TRBV25-1 to TRBJ2-2, with 9 bases aligning to TRBD2. In germline, CDR1 is MGHDK, CDR2 SYGVNS. This CDR3 spans 15 amino acids. Trimming cost V 5 bases and J 3 bases; bases outside gene matches: 4. CDR3 DNA sequence: TGTGCCAGCAGTAAGACTAGCGGCTACACCGGGGAGCTGTTTTTT. It specifies CASSKTSGYTGELFF.

This clonotype was seen repeatedly, ten times or more. The chain joins TRBV11-2 to TRBJ1-1; possible D gene TRBD1, 6 bases. Germline V gene sequence: CDR1 SGHAT, CDR2 FQNNGV. The CDR3 is made up of 12 amino acids. V was cut by 5 bases and J by 8 bases, with 12 bases left in between. This CDR3 reads CASSRGHYEAFF. DNA of the CDR3: TGTGCCAGCAGCCGGGGACACTACGAAGCTTTCTTT.

The rearrangement links TRBV12-3 or TRBV12-4 to TRBJ2-7, with TRBD1 identical over 9 bases. The CDR3 totals 14 residues. V trimming: 6 bases; J trimming: 0 bases; junction bases outside the gene matches: 3. CDR3 sequence: CASSKTGGSYEQYF. Here the CDR3 DNA reads TGTGCCAGCAGCAAGACAGGGGGCTCCTACGAGCAGTACTTC.

Worth noting for this clonotype: This may arise from a read error, as a much more abundant clone is one base away. The V call is TRBV6-5, the J call TRBJ2-5; D might be TRBD1 or TRBD2, each matching 5 bases. Per the germline V gene, CDR1 is MNHEY and CDR2 is SVGAGI. CDR3 length: 13 amino acids. The V end lost 4 bases, the J end lost 7 bases, and 13 bases lay between the germline ends. The DNA of the CDR3 is TGTGCCAGCAGTTCCGGGGCCCCGCGGACCCAGTACTTC. Its translation: CASSSGAPRTQYF.

J is TRBJ1-5 and V is TRBV19, with 10 nucleotides matching TRBD1. The germline V gene encodes CDR1 LNHDA and CDR2 SQIVND (reference sequence). The CDR3 extends over 13 amino acids. J gave up 5 bases and V 10 bases, and 5 bases lay outside the gene matches. CDR3 sequence reads: CATGQGDHQPQHF. CDR3 nucleotides: TGTGCCACCGGACAGGGGGATCATCAGCCCCAGCATTTT.

The chain's CDR3 is CASSLAYPIYGYTF. DNA of the CDR3: TGTGCCAGCAGTTTAGCATACCCCATCTATGGCTACACCTTC. The gene calls are TRBV27 and TRBJ1-2; D is undetermined. The CDR3 spans 14 residues. From germline, CDR1 is MNHEY and CDR2 SMNVEV (reference sequence). Trimming shortened V by 2 bases and J by 4 bases, and 11 bases separated the two germline ends.

The gene calls are TRBV29-1 and TRBJ2-5; D is perhaps TRBD1 (6 bases). The CDR3 is 14 amino acids. Per the germline V gene, CDR1 is SQVTM and CDR2 is ANQGSEA. Between the trimmed V and J ends, which lost 7 bases and 4 bases, there was a span of 19 bases. CDR3 bases: TGCAGCGGCGTTCGAGGGGGAAGAGGAGAGACCCAGTACTTC. Amino acids: CSGVRGGRGETQYF.

This clonotype was seen a few times. Lacking the conserved final phenylalanine or tryptophan, this CDR3 likely reflects a read error. It is unclear where the CDR3 begins or ends on the DNA, so no DNA is shown, and the CDR3 is as TCRdb lists it. The genes are TRBV15 and TRBJ2-5. The CDR3 length is 14 residues, termini included. The germline gives CDR1 LNHNV, CDR2 YYDKDF (reference sequence). The CDR3: CATSRDGYGYTFGS.

The J gene is TRBJ1-3, the V gene TRBV29-1, with D possibly TRBD1 on 5 matching bases. V lost 4 bases to trimming and J lost 0 bases, with 10 bases between them. The CDR3 length is 14 residues. Germline CDR1 is SQVTM and CDR2 is ANQGSEA. The CDR3 sequence is CSVVQGYSGNTIYF. CDR3 sequence (DNA): TGCAGCGTTGTGCAGGGTTACTCTGGAAACACCATATATTTT.

The chain is built from TRBV7-9 and TRBJ2-7, with a tentative D call TRBD2 (6 bases). The CDR3 is 15 residues long. Germline CDR1 reads SEHNR; CDR2 reads FQNEAQ (reference sequence). V was shortened by 5 bases and J by 2 bases, with 16 bases between the two germline ends. The CDR3 DNA sequence: TGTGCCAGCAGCGAGGAGGGGACTCGTCCCTACGAGCAGTACTTC. This codes for CASSEEGTRPYEQYF.

As concerns this clonotype: The CDR3 ends on some other residue instead of the conserved phenylalanine or tryptophan, so this is likely a read error. The limits of the CDR3 on the DNA are not certain, so only TCRdb's listed CDR3 is given. The genes are TRBV19 and TRBJ2-5; the DNA was not used to check the table's D call, TRBD1. The CDR3 spans 14 amino acids, including both terminal residues. Germline CDR1 LNHDA, CDR2 SQIVND (reference sequence). CDR3 sequence reads: CASSVGLTRTTKYY.

There are many counts of this clonotype. The J gene is TRBJ1-5, the V gene TRBV9; D is uncertain. Trimming removed 0 bases at V and 2 bases at J, with 9 bases between. The CDR3 runs 15 residues. CDR1 and CDR2 from the germline V gene are SGDLS and YYNGEE. CDR3 sequence: CASSVDGKRNQPQHF. The DNA of the CDR3 is TGTGCCAGCAGCGTAGACGGGAAGCGCAATCAGCCCCAGCATTTT.